Listed below are T cell receptor beta chains from one sample, sequenced in a study of blood T cell repertoires in COVID-19. Using immunoSEQ multiplex PCR, the repertoire was profiled, and TCRdb retains in-frame clones only, with some absent. The data show 140,000 or so clones, about 83% seen once. Specimen: peripheral blood. Every receptor here comes from a man between 50 and 59 years old with acute or convalescent COVID-19. The conserved cysteine and the conserved F or W are not part of the CDR3 here. The order of the fields is J gene, CDR3 length, V gene, CDR3 protein.

J gene: TRBJ2-1
CDR3 length: 14
V gene: TRBV15
CDR3 protein: ATRSPGLAGVNEQF

J gene: TRBJ2-7
CDR3 length: 13
V gene: TRBV2
CDR3 protein: ASRLERTNSYEQY

J gene: TRBJ1-2
CDR3 length: 13
V gene: TRBV15
CDR3 protein: ATRPAQGGFYGYT

J gene: TRBJ1-2
CDR3 length: 12
V gene: TRBV24-1
CDR3 protein: ATSDRGGNYGYT

J gene: TRBJ1-2
CDR3 length: 11
V gene: TRBV6-5
CDR3 protein: ASNSDRDYGYT

J gene: TRBJ2-1
CDR3 length: 18
V gene: TRBV5-1
CDR3 protein: ASSADEGLAGWGSYNEQF

J gene: TRBJ2-5
CDR3 length: 12
V gene: TRBV18
CDR3 protein: ASSPGLNQETQY

J gene: TRBJ2-3
CDR3 length: 14
V gene: TRBV6-2/TRBV6-3
CDR3 protein: ASSPRLAGGRDTQY

J gene: TRBJ2-3
CDR3 length: 13
V gene: TRBV6-1
CDR3 protein: ASSEAETSGDTQY

J gene: TRBJ2-2
CDR3 length: 13
V gene: TRBV9
CDR3 protein: ASSPYSGGRGELF

J gene: TRBJ2-3
CDR3 length: 16
V gene: TRBV28
CDR3 protein: ASRGPPLAGGRTDTQY

J gene: TRBJ1-6
CDR3 length: 11
V gene: TRBV30
CDR3 protein: AWRDGGNSPLH

J gene: TRBJ2-3
CDR3 length: 12
V gene: TRBV2
CDR3 protein: ASLPGASTDTQY

J gene: TRBJ2-2
CDR3 length: 15
V gene: TRBV7-2
CDR3 protein: ASSPWGLAGISGELF

J gene: TRBJ2-2
CDR3 length: 13
V gene: TRBV9
CDR3 protein: ASSVAPRATGELF

J gene: TRBJ1-4
CDR3 length: 15
V gene: TRBV5-8
CDR3 protein: ASSWDRGSPTNEKLF

J gene: TRBJ1-4
CDR3 length: 12
V gene: TRBV2
CDR3 protein: ASSEQGWDEKLF

J gene: TRBJ2-3
CDR3 length: 12
V gene: TRBV6-5
CDR3 protein: ASRAGGRTDTQY

J gene: TRBJ1-5
CDR3 length: 12
V gene: TRBV2
CDR3 protein: ASSIRGGNQPQH

J gene: TRBJ2-5
CDR3 length: 14
V gene: TRBV9
CDR3 protein: ASSVWASGGKETQY

J gene: TRBJ1-1
CDR3 length: 11
V gene: TRBV29-1
CDR3 protein: SVVGQGGREAF

J gene: TRBJ1-5
CDR3 length: 17
V gene: TRBV24-1
CDR3 protein: ATSDRQEFRAQSNQPQH

J gene: TRBJ2-2
CDR3 length: 13
V gene: TRBV5-4
CDR3 protein: ASSRQGVNTGELF

J gene: TRBJ1-2
CDR3 length: 12
V gene: TRBV3-1/TRBV3-2
CDR3 protein: ASSQGLTNYGYT

J gene: TRBJ2-5
CDR3 length: 12
V gene: TRBV30
CDR3 protein: AWTPWGADVTQY

J gene: TRBJ2-5
CDR3 length: 14
V gene: TRBV6-5
CDR3 protein: ASSYSMASSQETQY

J gene: TRBJ2-7
CDR3 length: 13
V gene: TRBV14
CDR3 protein: ASSQEAGSAYEQY

J gene: TRBJ2-3
CDR3 length: 17
V gene: TRBV30
CDR3 protein: AWSVPMASGAKSADTQY

J gene: TRBJ2-3
CDR3 length: 12
V gene: TRBV5-6
CDR3 protein: ASREGLTTDTQY

J gene: TRBJ1-5
CDR3 length: 10
V gene: TRBV12-5
CDR3 protein: ASGWENQPQH

J gene: TRBJ1-5
CDR3 length: 11
V gene: TRBV2
CDR3 protein: ASSWDREQPQH

J gene: TRBJ2-3
CDR3 length: 14
V gene: TRBV6-4
CDR3 protein: ASSPSGGAGTDTQY

J gene: TRBJ1-5
CDR3 length: 12
V gene: TRBV4-2
CDR3 protein: ASSQEAGNQPQH

J gene: TRBJ1-1
CDR3 length: 11
V gene: TRBV19
CDR3 protein: ASSTGGWTEAF

J gene: TRBJ1-1
CDR3 length: 10
V gene: TRBV28
CDR3 protein: ASAEGDTEAF

J gene: TRBJ1-1
CDR3 length: 13
V gene: TRBV6-5
CDR3 protein: ASRSGGLLNTEAF

J gene: TRBJ1-1
CDR3 length: 16
V gene: TRBV2
CDR3 protein: ASSRARDRGAMNTEAF

J gene: TRBJ2-5
CDR3 length: 16
V gene: TRBV4-1
CDR3 protein: ASRGLGLAGDPQETQY

J gene: TRBJ1-1
CDR3 length: 10
V gene: TRBV19
CDR3 protein: ASSRENTEAF

J gene: TRBJ1-1
CDR3 length: 12
V gene: TRBV10-3
CDR3 protein: AISEYRQNTEAF

J gene: TRBJ2-7
CDR3 length: 10
V gene: TRBV29-1
CDR3 protein: SVKAGLYEQY

J gene: TRBJ1-6
CDR3 length: 14
V gene: TRBV27
CDR3 protein: ASSSKQGMYSSPLH

J gene: TRBJ2-5
CDR3 length: 17
V gene: TRBV7-6
CDR3 protein: ASSLEVAGGLYSQETQY

J gene: TRBJ2-5
CDR3 length: 13
V gene: TRBV11-3
CDR3 protein: ASSPGTGNRETQY

J gene: TRBJ1-5
CDR3 length: 13
V gene: TRBV19
CDR3 protein: ASSIGRGPNQPQH

J gene: TRBJ2-3
CDR3 length: 13
V gene: TRBV21-1
CDR3 protein: APQSGQGRMDTQY